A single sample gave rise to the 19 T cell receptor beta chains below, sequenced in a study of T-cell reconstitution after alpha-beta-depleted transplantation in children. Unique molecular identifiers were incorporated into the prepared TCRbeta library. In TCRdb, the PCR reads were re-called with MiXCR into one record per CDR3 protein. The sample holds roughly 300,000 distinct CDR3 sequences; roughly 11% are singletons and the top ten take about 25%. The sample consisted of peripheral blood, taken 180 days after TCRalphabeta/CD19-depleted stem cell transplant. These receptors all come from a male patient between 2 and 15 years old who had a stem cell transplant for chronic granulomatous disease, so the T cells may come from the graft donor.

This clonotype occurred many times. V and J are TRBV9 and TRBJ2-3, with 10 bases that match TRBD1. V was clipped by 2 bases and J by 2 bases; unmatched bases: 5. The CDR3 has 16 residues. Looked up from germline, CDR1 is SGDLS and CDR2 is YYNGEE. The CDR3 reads CASSVVGQGPTDTQYF. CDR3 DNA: TGTGCCAGCAGCGTTGTGGGACAGGGGCCCACAGATACGCAGTATTTT.

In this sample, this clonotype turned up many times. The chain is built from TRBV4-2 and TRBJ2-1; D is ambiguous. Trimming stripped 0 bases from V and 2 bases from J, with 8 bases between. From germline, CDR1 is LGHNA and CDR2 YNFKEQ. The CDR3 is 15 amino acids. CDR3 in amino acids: CASSQDRSTYNEQFF. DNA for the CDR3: TGTGCCAGCAGCCAAGATCGGAGTACCTACAATGAGCAGTTCTTC.

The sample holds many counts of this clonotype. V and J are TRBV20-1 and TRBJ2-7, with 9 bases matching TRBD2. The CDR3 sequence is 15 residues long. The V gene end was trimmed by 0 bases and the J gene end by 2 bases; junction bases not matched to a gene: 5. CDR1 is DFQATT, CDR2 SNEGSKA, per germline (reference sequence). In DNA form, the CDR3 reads TGCAGTGCTAGAGATTGGGCTAGCGGGACCTACGAGCAGTACTTC. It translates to CSARDWASGTYEQYF.

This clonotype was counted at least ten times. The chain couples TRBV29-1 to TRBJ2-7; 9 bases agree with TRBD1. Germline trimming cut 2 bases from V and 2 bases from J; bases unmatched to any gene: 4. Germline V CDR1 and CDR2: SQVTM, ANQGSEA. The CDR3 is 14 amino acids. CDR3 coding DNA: TGCAGCGTTGAAACTCGGACAGGGGCCTACGAGCAGTACTTC. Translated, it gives CSVETRTGAYEQYF.

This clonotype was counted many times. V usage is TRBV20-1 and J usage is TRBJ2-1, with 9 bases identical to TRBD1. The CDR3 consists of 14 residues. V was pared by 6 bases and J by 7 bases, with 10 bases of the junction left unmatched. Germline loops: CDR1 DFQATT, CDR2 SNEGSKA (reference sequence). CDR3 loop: CSAKPGQGKNEQFF. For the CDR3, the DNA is TGCAGTGCCAAACCGGGACAGGGAAAGAATGAGCAGTTCTTC.

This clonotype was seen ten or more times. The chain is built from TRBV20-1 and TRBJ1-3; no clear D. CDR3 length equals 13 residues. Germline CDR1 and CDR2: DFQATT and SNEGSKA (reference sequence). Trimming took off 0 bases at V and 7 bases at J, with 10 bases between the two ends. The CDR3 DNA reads TGCAGTGCTAGAGAAATTGGCGGGAACACCATATATTTT. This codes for CSAREIGGNTIYF.

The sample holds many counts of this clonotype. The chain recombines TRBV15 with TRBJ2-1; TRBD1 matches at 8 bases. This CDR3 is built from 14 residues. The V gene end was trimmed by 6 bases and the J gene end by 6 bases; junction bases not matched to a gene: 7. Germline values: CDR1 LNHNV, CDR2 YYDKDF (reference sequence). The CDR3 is CATRDLTGGNEQFF. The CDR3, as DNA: TGTGCCACCAGAGATCTCACAGGGGGCAATGAGCAGTTCTTC.

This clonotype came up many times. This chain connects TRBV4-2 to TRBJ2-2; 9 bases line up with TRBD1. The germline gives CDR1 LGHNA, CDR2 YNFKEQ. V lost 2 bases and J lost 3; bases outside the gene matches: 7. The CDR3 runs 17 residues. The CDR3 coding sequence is TGTGCCAGCAGCCAATCCACAGGGGGCTTTGACACCGGGGAGCTGTTTTTT. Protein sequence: CASSQSTGGFDTGELFF.

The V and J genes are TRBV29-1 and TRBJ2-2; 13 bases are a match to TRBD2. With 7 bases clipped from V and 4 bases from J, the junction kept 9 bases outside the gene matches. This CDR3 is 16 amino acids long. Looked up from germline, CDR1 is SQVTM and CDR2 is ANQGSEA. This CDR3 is CSAITSGRAGTGELFF. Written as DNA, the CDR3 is TGCAGCGCCATCACTAGCGGGAGGGCAGGCACCGGGGAGCTGTTTTTT.

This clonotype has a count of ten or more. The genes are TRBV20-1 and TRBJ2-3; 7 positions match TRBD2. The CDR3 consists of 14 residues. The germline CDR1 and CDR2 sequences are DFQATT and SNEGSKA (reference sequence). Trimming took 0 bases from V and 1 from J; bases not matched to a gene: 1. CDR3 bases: TGCAGTGCTAGAGAGGGGGGGGGCACAGATACGCAGTATTTT. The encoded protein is CSAREGGGTDTQYF.

Here the CDR3 reads CASRTGTAAYEQYF. CDR3 nucleotides: TGTGCCAGCAGAACCGGGACAGCAGCCTACGAGCAGTACTTC. The chain couples TRBV28 to TRBJ2-7; 7 bases map to TRBD1. The V gene's germline CDR1 is MDHEN and CDR2 SYDVKM. The V gene end was trimmed by 6 bases and the J gene end by 2 bases; junction bases not matched to a gene: 7. The CDR3 runs to 14 residues. The full variable domain, rest sourced from reference TRBV28 and TRBJ2-7, is DVKVTQSSRYLVKRTGEKVFLECVQDMDHENMFWYRQDPGLGLRLIYFSYDVKMKEKGDIPEGYSVSREKKERFSLILESASTNQTSMYLCASRTGTAAYEQYFGPGTRLTVT.

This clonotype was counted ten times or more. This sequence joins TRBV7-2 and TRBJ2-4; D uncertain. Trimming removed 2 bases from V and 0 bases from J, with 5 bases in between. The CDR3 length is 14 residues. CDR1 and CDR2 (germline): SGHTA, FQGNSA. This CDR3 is CASSLNRAKNIQYF. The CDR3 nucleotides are TGTGCCAGCAGCTTAAACAGAGCCAAAAACATTCAGTACTTC.

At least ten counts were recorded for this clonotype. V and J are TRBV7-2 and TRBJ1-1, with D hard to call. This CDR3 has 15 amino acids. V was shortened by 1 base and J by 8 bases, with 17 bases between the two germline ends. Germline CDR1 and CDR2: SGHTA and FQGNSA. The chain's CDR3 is CASSLVVPSSQEAFF. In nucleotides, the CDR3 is TGTGCCAGCAGCTTAGTGGTACCCTCGTCCCAAGAAGCTTTCTTT. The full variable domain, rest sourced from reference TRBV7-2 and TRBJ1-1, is GAGVSQSPSNKVTEKGKDVELRCDPISGHTALYWYRQSLGQGLEFLIYFQGNSAPDKSGLPSDRFSAERTGGSVSTLTIQRTQQEDSAVYLCASSLVVPSSQEAFFGQGTRLTVV.

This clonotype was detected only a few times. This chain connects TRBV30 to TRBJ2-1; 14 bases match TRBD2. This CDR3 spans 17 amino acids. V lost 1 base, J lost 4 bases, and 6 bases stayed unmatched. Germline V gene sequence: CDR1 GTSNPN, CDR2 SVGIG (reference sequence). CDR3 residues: CAWSDGTSGRGYNEQFF. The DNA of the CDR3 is TGTGCCTGGAGTGATGGGACTAGCGGGAGAGGTTACAATGAGCAGTTCTTC.

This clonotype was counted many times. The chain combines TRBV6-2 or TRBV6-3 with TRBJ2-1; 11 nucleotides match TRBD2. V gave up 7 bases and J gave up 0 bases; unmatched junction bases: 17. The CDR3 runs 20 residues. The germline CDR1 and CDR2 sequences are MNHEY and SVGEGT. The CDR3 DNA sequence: TGTGCCAGCAAAAAGGGTTCTAGCGGGGGGCCTACAAGCTCCTACAATGAGCAGTTCTTC. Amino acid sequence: CASKKGSSGGPTSSYNEQFF.

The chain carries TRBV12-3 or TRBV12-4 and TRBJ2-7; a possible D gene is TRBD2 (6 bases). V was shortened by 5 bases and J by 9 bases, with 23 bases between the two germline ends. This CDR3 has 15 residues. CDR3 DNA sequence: TGTGCCAGCAGTCTAGGGCAGGGACTTTCTCACGGGCAGTACTTC. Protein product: CASSLGQGLSHGQYF.

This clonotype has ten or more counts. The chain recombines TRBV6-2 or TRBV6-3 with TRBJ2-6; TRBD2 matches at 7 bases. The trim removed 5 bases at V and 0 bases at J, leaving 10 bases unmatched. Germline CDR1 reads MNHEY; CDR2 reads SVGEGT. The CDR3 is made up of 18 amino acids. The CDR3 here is CASSHRAGSSSGANVLTF. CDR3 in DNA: TGTGCCAGCAGTCATCGAGCGGGGTCGAGCTCTGGGGCCAACGTCCTGACTTTC.

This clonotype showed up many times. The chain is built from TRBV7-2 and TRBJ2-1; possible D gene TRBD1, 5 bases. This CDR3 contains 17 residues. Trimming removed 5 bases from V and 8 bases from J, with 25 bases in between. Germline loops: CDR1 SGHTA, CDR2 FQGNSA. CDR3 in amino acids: CASSPIDETVFLYEQFF. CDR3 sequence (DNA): TGTGCCAGCAGCCCCATCGATGAGACAGTCTTCCTGTATGAGCAGTTCTTC. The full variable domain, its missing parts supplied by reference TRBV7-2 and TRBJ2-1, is GAGVSQSPSNKVTEKGKDVELRCDPISGHTALYWYRQSLGQGLEFLIYFQGNSAPDKSGLPSDRFSAERTGGSVSTLTIQRTQQEDSAVYLCASSPIDETVFLYEQFFGPGTRLTVL.

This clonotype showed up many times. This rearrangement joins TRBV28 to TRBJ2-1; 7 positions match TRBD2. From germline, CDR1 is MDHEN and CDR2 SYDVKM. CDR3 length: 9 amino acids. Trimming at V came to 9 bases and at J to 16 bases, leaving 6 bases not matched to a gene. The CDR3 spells CASGASGFF. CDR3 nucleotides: TGTGCCAGTGGGGCTAGCGGATTCTTC.